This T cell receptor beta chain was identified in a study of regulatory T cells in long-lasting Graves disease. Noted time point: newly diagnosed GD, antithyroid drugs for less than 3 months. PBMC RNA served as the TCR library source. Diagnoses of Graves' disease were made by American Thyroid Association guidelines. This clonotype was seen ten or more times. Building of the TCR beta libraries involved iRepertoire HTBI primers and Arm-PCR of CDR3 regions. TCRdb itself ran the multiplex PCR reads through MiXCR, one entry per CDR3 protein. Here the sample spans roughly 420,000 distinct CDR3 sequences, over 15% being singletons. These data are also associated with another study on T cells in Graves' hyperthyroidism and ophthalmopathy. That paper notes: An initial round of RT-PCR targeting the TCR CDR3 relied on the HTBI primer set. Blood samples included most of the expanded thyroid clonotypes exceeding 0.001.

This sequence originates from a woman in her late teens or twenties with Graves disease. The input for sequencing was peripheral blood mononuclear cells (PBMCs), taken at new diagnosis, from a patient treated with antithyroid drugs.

CDR3: CATSDLLGNEQFF. The DNA for the CDR3 is TGTGCCACCAGTGATTTGTTGGGAAATGAGCAGTTCTTC. The gene calls are TRBV24-1 and TRBJ2-1; D not certain. Trimming stripped 0 bases from V and 7 bases from J, with 6 bases between. The CDR3 loop spans 13 amino acids. Germline lookup yields CDR1 KGHDR and CDR2 SFDVKD.